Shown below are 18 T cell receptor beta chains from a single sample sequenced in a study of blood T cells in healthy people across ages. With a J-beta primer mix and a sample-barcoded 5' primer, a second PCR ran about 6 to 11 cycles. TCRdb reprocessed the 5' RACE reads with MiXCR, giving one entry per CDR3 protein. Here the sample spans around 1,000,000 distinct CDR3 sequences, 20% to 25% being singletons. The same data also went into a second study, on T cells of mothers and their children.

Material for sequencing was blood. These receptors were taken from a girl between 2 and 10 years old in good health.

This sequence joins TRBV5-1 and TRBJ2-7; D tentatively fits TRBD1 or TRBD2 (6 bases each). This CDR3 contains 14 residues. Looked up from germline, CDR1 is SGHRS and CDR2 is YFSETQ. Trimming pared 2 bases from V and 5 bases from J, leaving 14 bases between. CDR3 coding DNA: TGCGCCAGCAGCTTTTTCTCCGGGGGCAACGAGCAGTACTTC. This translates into CASSFFSGGNEQYF.

This chain's CDR3 is CSVEWGSQLFF. DNA of the CDR3: TGCAGCGTTGAATGGGGAAGCCAACTGTTTTTT. The V call is TRBV29-1, the J call TRBJ1-4; D ambiguous. V dropped 2 bases and J dropped 12 bases, with 10 bases sitting between them. Germline CDR1 is SQVTM and CDR2 is ANQGSEA. The CDR3 is made up of 11 amino acids. The entire variable domain, with the rest obtained from reference TRBV29-1 and TRBJ1-4, is as follows: SAVISQKPSRDICQRGTSLTIQCQVDSQVTMMFWYRQQPGQSLTLIATANQGSEATYESGFVIDKFPISRPNLTFSTLTVSNMSPEDSSIYLCSVEWGSQLFFGSGTQLSVL.

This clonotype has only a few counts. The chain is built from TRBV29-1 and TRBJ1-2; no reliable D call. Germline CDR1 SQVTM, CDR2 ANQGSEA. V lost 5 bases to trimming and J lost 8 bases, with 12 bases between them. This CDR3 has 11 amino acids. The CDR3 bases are TGCAGCGTTCAACCGGATCGGGGCTACACCTTC. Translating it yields CSVQPDRGYTF.

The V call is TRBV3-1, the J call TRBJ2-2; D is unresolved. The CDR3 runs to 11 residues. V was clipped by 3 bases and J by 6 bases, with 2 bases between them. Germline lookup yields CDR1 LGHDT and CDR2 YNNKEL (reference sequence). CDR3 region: CASSHAGELFF. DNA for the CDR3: TGTGCCAGCAGCCATGCCGGGGAGCTGTTTTTT.

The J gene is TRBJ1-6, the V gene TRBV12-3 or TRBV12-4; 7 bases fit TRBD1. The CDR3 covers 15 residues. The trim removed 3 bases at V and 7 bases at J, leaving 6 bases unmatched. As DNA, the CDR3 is TGTGCCAGCAGTTTGGGTCAGGGACAGAATTCACCCCTCCACTTT. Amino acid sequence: CASSLGQGQNSPLHF.

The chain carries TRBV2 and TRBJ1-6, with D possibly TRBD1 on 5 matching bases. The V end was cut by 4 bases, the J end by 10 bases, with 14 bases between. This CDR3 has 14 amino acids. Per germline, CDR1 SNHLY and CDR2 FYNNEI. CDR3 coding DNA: TGTGCCAGCAGTGGGGCCCGGGGGGACTCACCCCTCCACTTT. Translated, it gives CASSGARGDSPLHF.

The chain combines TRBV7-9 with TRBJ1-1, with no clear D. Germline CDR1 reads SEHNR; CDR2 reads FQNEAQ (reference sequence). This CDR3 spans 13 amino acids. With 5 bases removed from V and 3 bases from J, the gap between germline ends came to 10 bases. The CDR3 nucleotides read TGTGCCAGCAGCCCTCCGGTGCACACTGAAGCTTTCTTT. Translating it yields CASSPPVHTEAFF.

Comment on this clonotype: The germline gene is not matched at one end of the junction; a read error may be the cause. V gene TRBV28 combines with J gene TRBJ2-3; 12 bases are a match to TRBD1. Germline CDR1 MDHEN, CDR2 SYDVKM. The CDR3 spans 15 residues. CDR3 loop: CTSRFGDRGQDTQYF. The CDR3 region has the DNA TGTACCAGCAGATTTGGGGACAGGGGGCAAGATACGCAGTATTTT.

The CDR3, as DNA: TGTGCCAGCAGTTCAAAGGACGGACTCAACCCTGTCGATGAGCAGTTCTTC. Amino acids: CASSSKDGLNPVDEQFF. V usage is TRBV27 and J usage is TRBJ2-5; D might be TRBD2 (5 bases). The DNA end is a closer match to TRBJ2-1, so the J assignment may be wrong. The CDR3 length is 17 residues. The V gene's germline CDR1 is MNHEY and CDR2 SMNVEV (reference sequence).

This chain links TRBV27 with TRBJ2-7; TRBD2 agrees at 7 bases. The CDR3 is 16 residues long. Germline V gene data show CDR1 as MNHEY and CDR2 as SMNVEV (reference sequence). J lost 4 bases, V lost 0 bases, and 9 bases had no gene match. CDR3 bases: TGTGCCAGCAGTTTATCGTCGACGGGAGGTTCGTACGAGCAGTACTTC. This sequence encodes CASSLSSTGGSYEQYF.

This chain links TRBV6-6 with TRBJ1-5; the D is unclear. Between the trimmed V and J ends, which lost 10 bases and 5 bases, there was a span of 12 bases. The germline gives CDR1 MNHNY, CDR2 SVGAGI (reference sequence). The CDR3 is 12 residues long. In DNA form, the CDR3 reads TGTGCCACCGTTATTCTATATCAGCCCCAGCATTTT. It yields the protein CATVILYQPQHF.

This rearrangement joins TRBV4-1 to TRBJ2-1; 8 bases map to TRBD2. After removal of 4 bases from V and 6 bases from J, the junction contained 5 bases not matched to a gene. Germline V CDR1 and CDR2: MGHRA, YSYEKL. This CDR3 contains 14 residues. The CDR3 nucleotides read TGCGCCAGCAGCCCCGGGGGGGCTTCCAATGAGCAGTTCTTC. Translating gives CASSPGGASNEQFF.

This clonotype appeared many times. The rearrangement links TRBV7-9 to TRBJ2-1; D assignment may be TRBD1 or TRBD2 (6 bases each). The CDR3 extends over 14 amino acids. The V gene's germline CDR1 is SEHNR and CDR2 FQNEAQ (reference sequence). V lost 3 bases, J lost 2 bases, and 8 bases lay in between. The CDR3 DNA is TGTGCCAGCAGCTTTGGGGGGCCCTACAATGAGCAGTTCTTC. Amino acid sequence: CASSFGGPYNEQFF. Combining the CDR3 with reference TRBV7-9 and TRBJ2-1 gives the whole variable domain DTGVSQNPRHKITKRGQNVTFRCDPISEHNRLYWYRQTLGQGPEFLTYFQNEAQLEKSRLLSDRFSAERPKGSFSTLEIQRTEQGDSAMYLCASSFGGPYNEQFFGPGTRLTVL.

CDR3 protein: CASSLGDAEKLFF. CDR3 coding DNA: TGCGCCAGCAGCTTGGGGGACGCGGAAAAACTGTTTTTT. The chain joins TRBV5-1 to TRBJ1-4, with D perhaps matching TRBD1 (5 bases). The CDR3 totals 13 residues. Germline V gives CDR1 SGHRS, CDR2 YFSETQ. V gave up 0 bases and J gave up 8 bases, with 8 bases separating them.

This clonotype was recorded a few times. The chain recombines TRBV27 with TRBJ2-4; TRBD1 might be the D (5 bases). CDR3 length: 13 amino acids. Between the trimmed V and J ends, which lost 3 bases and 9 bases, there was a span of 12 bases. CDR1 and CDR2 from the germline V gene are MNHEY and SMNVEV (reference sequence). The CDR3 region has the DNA TGTGCCAGCAGTTTCCCAGGGTCCAGCATTCAGTACTTC. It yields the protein CASSFPGSSIQYF.

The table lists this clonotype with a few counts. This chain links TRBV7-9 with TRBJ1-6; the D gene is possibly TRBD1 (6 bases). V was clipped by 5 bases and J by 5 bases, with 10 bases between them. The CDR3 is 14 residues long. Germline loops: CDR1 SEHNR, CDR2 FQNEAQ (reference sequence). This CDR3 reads CASSGNRDNSPLHF. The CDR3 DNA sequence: TGTGCCAGCAGCGGTAACAGGGATAATTCACCCCTCCACTTT.

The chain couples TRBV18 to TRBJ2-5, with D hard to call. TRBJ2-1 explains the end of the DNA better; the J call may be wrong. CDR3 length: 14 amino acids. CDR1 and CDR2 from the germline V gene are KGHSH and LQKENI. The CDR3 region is CASSPTSASGEQFF. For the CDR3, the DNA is TGTGCCAGCTCACCAACTTCTGCGTCTGGTGAGCAGTTCTTC.

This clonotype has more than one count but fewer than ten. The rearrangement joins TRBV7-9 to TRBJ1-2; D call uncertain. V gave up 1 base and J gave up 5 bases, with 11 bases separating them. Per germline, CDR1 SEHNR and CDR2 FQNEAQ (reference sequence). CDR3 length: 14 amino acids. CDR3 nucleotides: TGTGCCAGCAGCTTAGTAGACGGCTTTTATGGCTACACCTTC. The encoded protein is CASSLVDGFYGYTF.